What follows describes a single T cell receptor (beta chain). Its antigen is unknown. Base qualities were left out, and no much larger clone turns up one base away. The CDR3 numbers 15 residues from cysteine through phenylalanine. CDR3 DNA only is kept here, 45 bases in frame from base 1. The germline V gene (reference sequence) sets CDR1 to LNHNV and CDR2 to YYDKDF. Trimming removed 0 bases from V and 2 bases from J, leaving 9 bases between the germline ends. The data stem from a study of shared clonotypes between healthy human individuals (dated by TCRdb to about 2020). Describing the broader study: The cohort included three men and two women between 18 and 49 years of age. The study deeply sequenced blood TCR repertoires of about 5 healthy adults to estimate repertoire size and the extent of clonotype sharing between individuals. Different laboratories and diverse techniques were used to prepare libraries and sequence TCR repertoires, to increase sequencing depth and limit assay-specific biases. For each donor, CD4 naive and CD4 memory were each given three plates, CD8 naive was given two plates, and CD8 memory was given one plate. Leukapheresis yielded between about 0.85 and 10 billion PBMCs per donor. Broader findings and caveats from the paper: When several donors were compared, the shared fraction of clonotypes was about 5.2% for naive CD4, 3.5% to 4% for naive CD8, 2% to 2.5% for memory CD4, and 0.3% to 0.5% for memory CD8. Because the study included only a small number of donors, the genetic and exposure-history diversity represented was limited. Sampling was restricted to blood, and TCR repertoires in tissues likely differ from the TCR repertoires found in blood. Naive subsets generally had larger estimated clonotype richness than memory subsets did. Pairwise subsampling indicated that sequencing depth was expected to affect the degree of clonotype sharing among donors. Incomplete sequencing was indicated by rarefaction of sorted-subset datasets, despite the large sequencing depth. Compared with non-shared clonotypes, the clonotypes found in all four sorted-subset donors had higher generation probabilities.

Using the deep immunoSEQ assay, TCR CDR3 regions were amplified from genomic DNA by multiplex PCR. Extracted genomic DNA from each cell subset was distributed evenly across all wells of several immunoSEQ 96-well plates, and each plate was treated as a replicate. For sorted subsets, about 210 ng of genomic DNA, equivalent to roughly 33,000 T cell genomes, went into each replicate PCR. Purified libraries were measured with a Qubit 3.0 fluorometer, size-checked on a Bioanalyzer 2100, and measured again with the KAPA Library Quantification kit. Each immunoSEQ 96-well plate was sequenced on its own single-read 150-cycle Illumina NextSeq 550 flow cell. In the source study's methods: Because the immunoSEQ output held only junctional sequences and lacked quality scores, the filtering could not match the filtering applied to full-length reads. Sequences were annotated with PyIR, a Python wrapper for IgBLAST v1.9, using IMGT germline references to assign V/J genes and CDR3. Reads were removed for weak V/J assignments (E-value above 1e-6), missing CDR3, stop codons, out-of-frame junctions, or ambiguous translated residues. V3J clonotypes were defined as sequences sharing an identical inferred V gene, J gene, and CDR3 amino acid sequence. To compute the percentage overlap between repertoires, the number of shared unique clonotypes was divided by the size of the smaller repertoire. RTK rarefaction, the Chao1 estimator, and Recon v2.1 estimates of unobserved clonotypes were used to assess repertoire richness. Generation probabilities for all TCRbeta clonotypes obtained by the gDNA method from a few donors were computed using OLGA. Not all clones reach the TCRdb copy of this immuneACCESS table, which keeps in-frame sequences only. Checked studies attribute under half of the gap to unresolved V genes and leave the rest unexplained. Clone size and V and J calls were adopted from that table, with D and trimming inferred from the DNA. The sample yields over a million clones; more than 75% were counted once. The ten largest clones add up to 0.5% to 0.65% of the sample.

The donors were healthy, HIV-negative adults with no recently reported acute infections or vaccinations. Only Caucasian adults living in Nashville, Tennessee, USA were represented among the donors. CD4+ T cells were enriched by magnetic negative selection, after which naive cells were positively selected on CD45RA and the negative fraction was taken as the memory subset. Blood was collected by leukapheresis, and PBMCs were isolated by Ficoll-Histopaque density gradient centrifugation and then cryopreserved in liquid nitrogen vapor phase. Purity and quantity of every magnetically sorted T cell population were checked by analytical flow cytometry. Genomic DNA was isolated from each sorted fraction and quantified by UV absorbance on a Nanodrop 2000c.

The TCR comes from a man younger than 30 in good health. Some clones in this sample may be carry-over from other donors' samples. This chain joins TRBV15 to TRBJ2-3, and the D gene may be TRBD1, 6 bases matching. Sequencing input: memory CD4+ T cells from PBMCs. The intended sense of this specimen's cell subset or site label: CD45RA-negative fraction. In nucleotide form, the sequence is TGTGCCACCAGCAGAGATGGACAGCTCACAGATACGCAGTATTTT. This is translated as CATSRDGQLTDTQYF.